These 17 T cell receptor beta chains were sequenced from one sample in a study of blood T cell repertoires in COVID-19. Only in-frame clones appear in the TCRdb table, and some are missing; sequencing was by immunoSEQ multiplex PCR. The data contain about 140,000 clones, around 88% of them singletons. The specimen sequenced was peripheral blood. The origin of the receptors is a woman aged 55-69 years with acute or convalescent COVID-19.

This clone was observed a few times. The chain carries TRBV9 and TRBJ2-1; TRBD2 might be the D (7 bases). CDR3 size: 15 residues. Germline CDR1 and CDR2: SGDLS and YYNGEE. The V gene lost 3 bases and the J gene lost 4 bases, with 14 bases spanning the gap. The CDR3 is CASSEGGFAYNEQFF. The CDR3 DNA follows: TGTGCCAGCAGCGAGGGGGGGTTTGCGTACAATGAGCAGTTCTTC.

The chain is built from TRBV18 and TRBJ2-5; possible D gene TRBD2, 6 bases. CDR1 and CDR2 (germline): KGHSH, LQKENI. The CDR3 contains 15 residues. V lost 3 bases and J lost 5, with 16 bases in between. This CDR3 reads CASSPTDYMRETQYF. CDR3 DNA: TGTGCCAGCTCACCTACGGACTATATGCGGGAGACCCAGTACTTC.

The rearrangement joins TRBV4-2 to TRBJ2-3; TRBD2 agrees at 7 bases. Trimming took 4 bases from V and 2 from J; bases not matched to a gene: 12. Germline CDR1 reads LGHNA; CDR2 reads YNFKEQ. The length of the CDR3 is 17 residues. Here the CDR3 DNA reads TGTGCCAGCAGCCCCCTTCATGACGGGGGGATCACAGATACGCAGTATTTT. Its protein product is CASSPLHDGGITDTQYF.

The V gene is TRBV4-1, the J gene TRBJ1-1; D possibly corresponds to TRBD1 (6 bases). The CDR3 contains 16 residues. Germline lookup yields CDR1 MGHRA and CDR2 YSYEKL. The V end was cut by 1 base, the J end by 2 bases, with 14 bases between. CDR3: CASSQALETGNTEAFF. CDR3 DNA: TGCGCCAGCAGCCAAGCCCTGGAGACAGGCAACACTGAAGCTTTCTTT.

For the CDR3, the DNA is TGTGCCAGCAGTTACGGGGTCTCCTATGGCTACACCTTC. Translated, it gives CASSYGVSYGYTF. This chain links TRBV27 with TRBJ1-2; no clear D. This CDR3 spans 13 amino acids. Per germline, CDR1 MNHEY and CDR2 SMNVEV (reference sequence). Deletions cut 4 bases from V and 4 bases from J, with 10 bases between.

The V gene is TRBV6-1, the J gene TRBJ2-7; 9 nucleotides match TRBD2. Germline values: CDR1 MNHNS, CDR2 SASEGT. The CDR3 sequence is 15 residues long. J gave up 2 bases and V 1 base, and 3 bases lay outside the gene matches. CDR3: CASSEVAGDTYEQYF. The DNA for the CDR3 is TGTGCCAGCAGTGAAGTAGCGGGGGACACCTACGAGCAGTACTTC.

The CDR3 loop reads CASRLQGVDSPLHF. CDR3 coding DNA: TGTGCCAGCAGACTACAGGGGGTAGATTCACCCCTCCACTTT. The J gene is TRBJ1-6, the V gene TRBV28, with 8 bases matching TRBD1. This CDR3 is built from 14 residues. The V and J ends lost 6 bases and 8 bases, in that order; junction bases with no gene match: 6. Germline assignment: CDR1 MDHEN and CDR2 SYDVKM.

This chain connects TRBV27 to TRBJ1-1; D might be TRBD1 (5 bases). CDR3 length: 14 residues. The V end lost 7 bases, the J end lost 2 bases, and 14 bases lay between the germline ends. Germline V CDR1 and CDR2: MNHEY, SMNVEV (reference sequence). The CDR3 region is CASNYRDSNTEAFF. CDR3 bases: TGTGCCAGCAATTATAGAGACAGTAACACTGAAGCTTTCTTT.

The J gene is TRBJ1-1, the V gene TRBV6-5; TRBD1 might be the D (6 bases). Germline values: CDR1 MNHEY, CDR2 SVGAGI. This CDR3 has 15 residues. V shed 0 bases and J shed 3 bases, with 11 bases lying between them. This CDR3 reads CASSYSAGADTEAFF. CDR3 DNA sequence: TGTGCCAGCAGTTACTCGGCAGGGGCTGACACTGAAGCTTTCTTT.

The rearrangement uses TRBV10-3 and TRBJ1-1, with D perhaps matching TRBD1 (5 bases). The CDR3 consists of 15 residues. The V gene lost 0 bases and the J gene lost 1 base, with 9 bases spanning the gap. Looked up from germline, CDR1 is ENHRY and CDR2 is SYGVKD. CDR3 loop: CAISESGRGNTEAFF. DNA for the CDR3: TGTGCCATCAGTGAGTCAGGGAGGGGGAACACTGAAGCTTTCTTT.

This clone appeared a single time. Here the CDR3 DNA reads TGTGCCAGCAGCCCCGGGACTTCTGGCGAGCAGTACTTC. Translated, it gives CASSPGTSGEQYF. The V call is TRBV13, the J call TRBJ2-7; D may be TRBD2 (6 bases). The CDR3 contains 13 residues. Germline V gene sequence: CDR1 PRHDT, CDR2 FYEKMQ (reference sequence). Trimming left V 5 bases short and J 6 bases short, with 14 bases between. The full variable domain, with the rest looked up from reference TRBV13 and TRBJ2-7, is AAGVIQSPRHLIKEKRETATLKCYPIPRHDTVYWYQQGPGQDPQFLISFYEKMQSDKGSIPDRFSAQQFSDYHSELNMSSLELGDSALYFCASSPGTSGEQYFGPGTRLTVT.

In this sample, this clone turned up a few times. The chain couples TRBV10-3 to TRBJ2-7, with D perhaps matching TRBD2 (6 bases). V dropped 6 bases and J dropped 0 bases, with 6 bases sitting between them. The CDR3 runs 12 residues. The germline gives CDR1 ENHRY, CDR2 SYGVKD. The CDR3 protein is CAIRTSSYEQYF. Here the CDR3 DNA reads TGTGCCATCAGGACTAGCTCCTACGAGCAGTACTTC.

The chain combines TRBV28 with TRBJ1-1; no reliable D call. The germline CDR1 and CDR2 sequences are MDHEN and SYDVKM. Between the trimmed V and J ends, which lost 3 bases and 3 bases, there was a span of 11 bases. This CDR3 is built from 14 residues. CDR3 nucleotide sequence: TGTGCCAGCAGTTTTGCGGAATTTTACACTGAAGCTTTCTTT. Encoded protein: CASSFAEFYTEAFF.

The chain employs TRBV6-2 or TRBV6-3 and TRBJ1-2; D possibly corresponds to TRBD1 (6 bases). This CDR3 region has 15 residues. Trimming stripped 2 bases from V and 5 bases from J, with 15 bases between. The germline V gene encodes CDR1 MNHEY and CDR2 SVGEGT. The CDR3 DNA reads TGTGCCAGCAGTTACCGCCTGGGGGCGCCGTATGGCTACACCTTC. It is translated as CASSYRLGAPYGYTF.

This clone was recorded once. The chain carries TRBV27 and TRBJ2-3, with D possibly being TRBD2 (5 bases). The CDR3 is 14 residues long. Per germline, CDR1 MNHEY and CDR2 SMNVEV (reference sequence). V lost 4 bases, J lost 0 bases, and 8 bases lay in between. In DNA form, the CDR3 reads TGTGCCAGCAGTTGGTCGGGGAGCACAGATACGCAGTATTTT. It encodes CASSWSGSTDTQYF.

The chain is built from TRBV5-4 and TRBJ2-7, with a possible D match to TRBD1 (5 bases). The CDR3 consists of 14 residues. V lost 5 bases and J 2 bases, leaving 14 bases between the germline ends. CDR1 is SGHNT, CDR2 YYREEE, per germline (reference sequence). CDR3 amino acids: CASSSDQGPYEQYF. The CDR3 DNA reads TGTGCCAGCAGTTCAGACCAGGGTCCCTACGAGCAGTACTTC.

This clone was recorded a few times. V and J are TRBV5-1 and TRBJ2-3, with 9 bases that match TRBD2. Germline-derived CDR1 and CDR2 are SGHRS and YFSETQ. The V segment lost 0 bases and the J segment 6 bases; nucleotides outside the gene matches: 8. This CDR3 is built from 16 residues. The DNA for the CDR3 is TGCGCCAGCAGCTTGGATGCGGGGGGGCCGGTTGATACGCAGTATTTT. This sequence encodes CASSLDAGGPVDTQYF.